This is a list of T cell receptor beta chains from one sample in a study of T cells in localized non-small cell lung cancer. Produced via immunoSEQ multiplex PCR; TCRdb's table is partial and in-frame only. Of approximately 1,600 clones listed, under 35% are singletons. The source was normal lung tissue next to the tumor, collected before any cancer treatment. Source of these receptors: an older female donor with stage II squamous cell lung carcinoma. The CDR3 runs from the conserved cysteine through the conserved F or W. Fields, in order: J gene, V gene, clone size, D gene, CDR3 DNA, CDR3 protein. A D gene is named only where the DNA matches it firmly. Clone size is shown for a subset of rows, as once, few, many or a class of expanded clone.

j_gene: TRBJ1-2; v_gene: TRBV18; abundance: NA; d_gene: NA; CDR3nt: TGTGCCAGCTCACCACTTTTTGGGCCCGAGGATGGCTACACCTTC; CDR3aa: CASSPLFGPEDGYTF
j_gene: TRBJ1-1; v_gene: TRBV10-3; abundance: few; d_gene: NA; CDR3nt: TGTGCCAGCCTAAGGCCCTCAGGACTCAACACTGAAGCTTTCTTT; CDR3aa: CASLRPSGLNTEAFF
j_gene: TRBJ1-5; v_gene: TRBV29-1; abundance: few; d_gene: TRBD1; CDR3nt: TGCAGCGTGGGCCGACAGGGCGAGCCCCAGCATTTT; CDR3aa: CSVGRQGEPQHF
j_gene: TRBJ2-7; v_gene: TRBV9; abundance: medium-sized; d_gene: NA; CDR3nt: TGTGCCAGCAGCGTAGGGTTCGACTACGAGCAGTACTTC; CDR3aa: CASSVGFDYEQYF
j_gene: TRBJ2-4; v_gene: TRBV9; abundance: few; d_gene: NA; CDR3nt: TGTGCCAGCAGTTGGGTGCTTTTGGACATTCAGTACTTC; CDR3aa: CASSWVLLDIQYF
j_gene: TRBJ1-1; v_gene: TRBV9; abundance: NA; d_gene: TRBD1; CDR3nt: TGTGCCAGCAGCTCTGGGGACAGGGGAGCGTTCACTGAAGCTTTCTTT; CDR3aa: CASSSGDRGAFTEAFF
j_gene: TRBJ1-6; v_gene: TRBV19; abundance: few; d_gene: NA; CDR3nt: TGTGCCAGTAGTCACGTGGGGGGCCAATCACCCCTCCACTTT; CDR3aa: CASSHVGGQSPLHF
j_gene: TRBJ2-7; v_gene: TRBV1; abundance: few; d_gene: NA; CDR3nt: TGCGCCAGCAGCCAGGAGGCCTTTAACTACGAGCAGTACTTC; CDR3aa: CASSQEAFNYEQYF
j_gene: TRBJ1-6; v_gene: TRBV29-1; abundance: NA; d_gene: NA; CDR3nt: TGCAGCGTAAAAGAGGGCTATAATTCACCCCTCCACTTT; CDR3aa: CSVKEGYNSPLHF
j_gene: TRBJ2-1; v_gene: TRBV19; abundance: NA; d_gene: TRBD1; CDR3nt: TGTGCCTGTGGTCCGGGACAGGGTAGCAATGAGCAGTTCTTC; CDR3aa: CACGPGQGSNEQFF
j_gene: TRBJ1-1; v_gene: TRBV18; abundance: few; d_gene: TRBD1; CDR3nt: TGTGCCAGCTCACCATTGACAGGGGGGATGAACACTGAAGCTTTCTTT; CDR3aa: CASSPLTGGMNTEAFF
j_gene: TRBJ2-5; v_gene: TRBV12-5; abundance: NA; d_gene: NA; CDR3nt: TGTGCTAGTGGTTTGGTTGGGGGTGGGGAGTTCTACGGACAAGAGACCCAGTACTTC; CDR3aa: CASGLVGGGEFYGQETQYF
j_gene: TRBJ1-1; v_gene: TRBV25-1; abundance: NA; d_gene: NA; CDR3nt: TGTGCCAGCAGTAGCGGGAACACTGAAGCTTTCTTT; CDR3aa: CASSSGNTEAFF
j_gene: TRBJ2-1; v_gene: TRBV6-8; abundance: few; d_gene: TRBD2; CDR3nt: TGTGCCAGCAGTGTGGCGGGGCAGGGAGGGCATGAGCAGTTCTTC; CDR3aa: CASSVAGQGGHEQFF
j_gene: TRBJ2-1; v_gene: TRBV18; abundance: NA; d_gene: NA; CDR3nt: TGTGCCAGCTCACCGCTGGAGGTCGAGCAGTTCTTC; CDR3aa: CASSPLEVEQFF
j_gene: TRBJ1-3; v_gene: TRBV30; abundance: few; d_gene: TRBD1; CDR3nt: TGTGCCTGGAGCAAAGACAGGGCCCCTGGAAACACCATATATTTT; CDR3aa: CAWSKDRAPGNTIYF
j_gene: TRBJ2-7; v_gene: TRBV19; abundance: NA; d_gene: NA; CDR3nt: TGTGCCAGTCGCCTCGGTTCTACTTACGAGCAGTACTTC; CDR3aa: CASRLGSTYEQYF
j_gene: TRBJ1-5; v_gene: TRBV19; abundance: NA; d_gene: NA; CDR3nt: TGTGCCAGTAGTATATCTTCTGGGAATCAGCCCCAGCATTTT; CDR3aa: CASSISSGNQPQHF